This TCR beta chain appears in the sequencing data of a study of OX40 agonist ivuxolimab in advanced cancers. The repertoire was sequenced with immunoSEQ multiplex PCR; TCRdb's copy has only in-frame clones and lacks some. The sample comprises about 79,000 clones, roughly 91% of which are singletons, and less than 0.35% rests with the top ten. The CDR3 runs to 16 residues. Unmatched junction bases numbered 7, after V lost 3 bases and J lost 4 bases. Looked up from germline, CDR1 is MNHEY and CDR2 is SVGAGI. The chain has TRBV6-5 and TRBJ2-5, with TRBD2 matching 11 bases. The sample was CD4+ or CD8+ T cells sorted from blood, taken in a trial of the OX40 agonist ivuxolimab. The sequence derives from an adult with an advanced solid tumor such as melanoma, head and neck, liver or kidney cancer. As DNA, the CDR3 is TGTGCCAGCAGTTATTCTGTAGCGGGGGGGGGAGAGACCCAGTACTTC. This codes for CASSYSVAGGGETQYF.